These 26 T cell receptor beta chains originate from one sample sequenced in a study of shared clonotypes between healthy human individuals. Assay used: immunoSEQ multiplex PCR; TCRdb lists only in-frame clones, some missing. The sample holds around 700,000 clones, about three quarters seen once. Sequenced: memory CD4+ T cells sorted from blood. The subset: CD45RA-negative fraction. Every receptor here comes from a woman aged 30 to 39 in good health.

The chain uses TRBV9 and TRBJ1-1; no reliable D call. The CDR3 contains 14 residues. Looked up from germline, CDR1 is SGDLS and CDR2 is YYNGEE. V shed 1 base and J shed 1 base, with 8 bases lying between them. The CDR3 loop reads CASSVLRANTEAFF. Here the CDR3 DNA reads TGTGCCAGCAGCGTACTCAGAGCGAACACTGAAGCTTTCTTT.

The genes are TRBV14 and TRBJ2-1, with TRBD2 matching over 12 bases. This CDR3 has 16 residues. V lost 1 base and J lost 9; bases outside the gene matches: 7. CDR1 SGHDN and CDR2 FVKESK come from the germline V gene. CDR3 loop: CASSQGLAGGPSEQFF. CDR3 bases: TGTGCCAGCAGCCAAGGGCTAGCGGGAGGGCCGAGTGAGCAGTTCTTC.

This rearrangement joins TRBV28 to TRBJ2-1, with a tentative D call TRBD1 (5 bases). The CDR3 is 13 residues long. Germline V CDR1 and CDR2: MDHEN, SYDVKM. Trimming cost V 6 bases and J 4 bases, with 10 bases left between them. The CDR3 protein is CASSPDRYNEQFF. The CDR3 region has the DNA TGTGCCAGCAGCCCCGACAGATACAATGAGCAGTTCTTC.

The chain employs TRBV7-9 and TRBJ2-2; the D gene is possibly TRBD2 (6 bases). CDR3 length equals 15 residues. V lost 5 bases and J lost 6, with 16 bases in between. Germline V CDR1 and CDR2: SEHNR, FQNEAQ (reference sequence). The CDR3 protein is CASSTTSAGSGELFF. The CDR3 coding sequence is TGTGCCAGCAGCACCACCTCCGCGGGGTCCGGGGAGCTGTTTTTT.

The DNA for the CDR3 is TGTGCCAGCAGCTTAGGGTCAGGGATAAACACTGAAGCTTTCTTT. Its protein product is CASSLGSGINTEAFF. The chain combines TRBV7-9 with TRBJ1-1, with D possibly matching TRBD1 (5 bases). Germline V gives CDR1 SEHNR, CDR2 FQNEAQ (reference sequence). V shed 1 base and J shed 2 bases, with 11 bases lying between them. The CDR3 is 15 residues long.

V is TRBV2 and J is TRBJ2-7, with TRBD1 as a possible D gene (5 bases). Trimming pared 7 bases from V and 0 bases from J, leaving 16 bases between. CDR1 and CDR2 from the germline V gene are SNHLY and FYNNEI. CDR3 size: 15 residues. CDR3 in DNA: TGTGCCAGCAATTCACAGGCCTCTAGCTCCTACGAGCAGTACTTC. It is translated as CASNSQASSSYEQYF.

The chain couples TRBV19 to TRBJ2-3, with TRBD1 matching over 9 bases. V lost 9 bases to trimming and J lost 4 bases; unmatched junction nucleotides: 14. The CDR3 length is 16 residues. Germline CDR1 and CDR2: LNHDA and SQIVND (reference sequence). DNA for the CDR3: TGTGCCAGCTTAGATAAAGGGACAGGGAGCGCAGATACGCAGTATTTT. Protein sequence: CASLDKGTGSADTQYF.

V is TRBV25-1 and J is TRBJ2-7; maybe TRBD1 (5 bases). The CDR3 spans 10 residues. The V gene's germline CDR1 is MGHDK and CDR2 SYGVNS. V lost 10 bases to trimming and J lost 7 bases, with 11 bases between them. CDR3 in DNA: TGTGCCACCAGGGTTTGGGAGCAGTACTTC. Amino acids: CATRVWEQYF.

There are many counts of this clone. The chain couples TRBV5-1 to TRBJ2-3; a possible D gene is TRBD1 (5 bases). The CDR3 is made up of 15 amino acids. The germline V gene encodes CDR1 SGHRS and CDR2 YFSETQ. Trimming cost V 1 base and J 1 base, with 10 bases left between them. This CDR3 reads CASSLRQSRTDTQYF. As DNA, the CDR3 is TGCGCCAGCAGCTTGAGACAGTCCCGCACAGATACGCAGTATTTT.

This clone was picked up one time. The genes are TRBV19 and TRBJ1-3; tentatively, D is TRBD1 (6 bases). The V gene's germline CDR1 is LNHDA and CDR2 SQIVND (reference sequence). V lost 6 bases to trimming and J lost 0 bases, with 15 bases between them. The CDR3 spans 16 residues. The chain's CDR3 is CASSITGGPSGNTIYF. The CDR3 coding sequence is TGTGCCAGTAGCATCACCGGGGGCCCCTCTGGAAACACCATATATTTT. The whole variable domain, filled in from reference TRBV19 and TRBJ1-3, reads DGGITQSPKYLFRKEGQNVTLSCEQNLNHDAMYWYRQDPGQGLRLIYYSQIVNDFQKGDIAEGYSVSREKKESFPLTVTSAQKNPTAFYLCASSITGGPSGNTIYFGEGSWLTVV.

The chain has TRBV10-3 and TRBJ2-1; tentative D call: TRBD1 (6 bases). The CDR3 consists of 14 residues. Trimming pared 4 bases from V and 5 bases from J, leaving 12 bases between. Germline loops: CDR1 ENHRY, CDR2 SYGVKD. CDR3: CAISVGARDNEQFF. In nucleotides, the CDR3 is TGTGCCATCAGTGTGGGGGCAAGGGACAATGAGCAGTTCTTC.

The V call is TRBV27, the J call TRBJ1-1; D gene unclear. Germline CDR1 and CDR2: MNHEY and SMNVEV (reference sequence). This CDR3 is built from 12 residues. Deletions cut 6 bases from V and 6 bases from J, with 11 bases between. The CDR3 coding sequence is TGTGCCAGCAGCCGAGCCGGGTCTGAAGCTTTCTTT. Translated: CASSRAGSEAFF.

V and J are TRBV6-1 and TRBJ1-4, with D possibly matching TRBD1 (6 bases). Trimming took 8 bases from V and 7 from J, leaving 17 bases between them. The CDR3 totals 14 residues. Germline V lookup: CDR1 MNHNS, CDR2 SASEGT. CDR3 protein: CASEPGHGLEKLFF. For the CDR3, the DNA is TGTGCCAGCGAACCGGGACATGGACTTGAAAAACTGTTTTTT.

The chain employs TRBV5-4 and TRBJ2-5; TRBD1 agrees at 10 bases. The CDR3 has 14 amino acids. V lost 0 bases, J lost 9 bases, and 5 bases stayed unmatched. The germline CDR1 and CDR2 sequences are SGHNT and YYREEE (reference sequence). The CDR3 loop reads CASSLAGTGEAQYF. As DNA, the CDR3 is TGTGCCAGCAGCTTGGCTGGGACAGGGGAGGCCCAGTACTTC.

In this sample, this clone turned up a few times. The chain uses TRBV15 and TRBJ1-1; no firm D call. The CDR3 loop spans 14 amino acids. Between the trimmed V and J ends, which lost 0 bases and 7 bases, there was a span of 12 bases. The germline gives CDR1 LNHNV, CDR2 YYDKDF (reference sequence). The chain's CDR3 is CATSREQPGSEAFF. CDR3 in DNA: TGTGCCACCAGCAGAGAACAGCCGGGCAGTGAAGCTTTCTTT.

V gene TRBV30 combines with J gene TRBJ1-4; D unresolved. Germline V gene lookup returns CDR1 GTSNPN and CDR2 SVGIG (reference sequence). This CDR3 comprises 11 residues. V gave up 7 bases and J gave up 11 bases, with 14 bases separating them. Here the CDR3 DNA reads TGTGCCTTCCTCTCCAGGCGGAAACTGTTTTTT. It encodes CAFLSRRKLFF. Based on the CDR3 plus reference TRBV30 and TRBJ1-4, the full variable domain is SQTIHQWPATLVQPVGSPLSLECTVEGTSNPNLYWYRQAAGRGLQLLFYSVGIGQISSEVPQNLSASRPQDRQFILSSKKLLLSDSGFYLCAFLSRRKLFFGSGTQLSVL.

This chain joins TRBV28 and TRBJ2-5; TRBD2 aligns across 8 bases. Unmatched junction bases numbered 15, after V lost 7 bases and J lost 11 bases. Germline CDR1 is MDHEN and CDR2 is SYDVKM. CDR3 length: 14 residues. CDR3 nucleotides: TGTGCCAGCACTCCCCCCCCGGGAGGGCGGGAGCAGTACTTC. Translation gives CASTPPPGGREQYF.

The chain recombines TRBV29-1 with TRBJ2-1, with 13 bases matching TRBD2. Germline V gene data show CDR1 as SQVTM and CDR2 as ANQGSEA. Trimming took 7 bases from V and 2 from J; bases not matched to a gene: 2. The CDR3 is 14 residues long. CDR3 bases: TGCAGCGCCGGGACTAGCGGGACCTACAATGAGCAGTTCTTC. It translates to CSAGTSGTYNEQFF.

The chain is built from TRBV5-6 and TRBJ1-3, with TRBD1 matching over 7 bases. Germline V gene sequence: CDR1 SGHDT, CDR2 YYEEEE. The CDR3 consists of 14 residues. The junction had 4 bases not matched to a gene; V was cut back by 4 bases and J by 3 bases. CDR3: CASSRQGLGNTIYF. CDR3 bases: TGTGCCAGCAGCCGACAGGGTCTTGGAAACACCATATATTTT.

The chain links TRBV28 to TRBJ1-1; 7 bases agree with TRBD1. Germline loops: CDR1 MDHEN, CDR2 SYDVKM. Trimming took 1 base from V and 6 from J; bases not matched to a gene: 11. This CDR3 spans 16 amino acids. CDR3: CASSLSWAGGIAEAFF. CDR3 nucleotides: TGTGCCAGCAGTTTATCCTGGGCAGGGGGAATCGCTGAAGCTTTCTTT.

CDR3 in amino acids: CASSSGVGGSSYEQYF. The DNA for the CDR3 is TGTGCCAGCAGCTCCGGGGTTGGGGGTAGCTCCTACGAGCAGTACTTC. This chain links TRBV9 with TRBJ2-7, with D perhaps given as TRBD1 or TRBD2 (5 bases each). Germline assignment: CDR1 SGDLS and CDR2 YYNGEE. The CDR3 covers 16 residues. The V end lost 4 bases, the J end lost 0 bases, and 17 bases lay between the germline ends.

The rearrangement joins TRBV7-8 to TRBJ2-1; no firm D call. V dropped 6 bases and J dropped 5 bases, with 14 bases sitting between them. Germline CDR1 reads SGHVS; CDR2 reads FQNEAQ. The CDR3 spans 14 residues. The CDR3 spells CASSPQSGHNEQFF. CDR3 nucleotide sequence: TGTGCCAGCAGTCCCCAATCCGGCCACAATGAGCAGTTCTTC.

This sequence joins TRBV28 and TRBJ2-3; TRBD2 is a possible D gene (5 bases). Between the trimmed V and J ends, which lost 5 bases and 0 bases, there was a span of 15 bases. CDR1 MDHEN and CDR2 SYDVKM come from the germline V gene. The CDR3 spans 16 residues. CDR3 protein: CASSPLGLASTDTQYF. The CDR3 DNA reads TGTGCCAGCAGTCCATTGGGGTTAGCGAGCACAGATACGCAGTATTTT.

As to this clone: Given a much more abundant clone one base away, this may be a read error. At the DNA level, this CDR3 is encoded by other sequences in the same sample as well. CDR3 sequence (DNA): TGTGCCAGCAGCTCAACAGATACGCAGTATTTT. Encoded protein: CASSSTDTQYF. The chain carries TRBV11-2 and TRBJ2-3; no clear D gene. Germline CDR1 reads SGHAT; CDR2 reads FQNNGV. With 4 bases removed from V and 3 bases from J, the gap between germline ends came to 2 bases. CDR3 length: 11 amino acids.

The chain carries TRBV11-2 and TRBJ2-7; TRBD1 is a possible D gene (5 bases). From germline, CDR1 is SGHAT and CDR2 FQNNGV. The V and J ends lost 5 bases and 2 bases respectively, with 16 bases between them. The CDR3 runs to 15 residues. CDR3 sequence (DNA): TGTGCCAGCAGCCGACAGCCCGGTGGGACCTACGAGCAGTACTTC. Residues: CASSRQPGGTYEQYF.

The chain carries TRBV11-1 and TRBJ2-1; 7 bases line up with TRBD1. The CDR3 has 17 residues. The junction had 9 bases not matched to a gene; V was cut back by 1 base and J by 3 bases. Germline assignment: CDR1 SGHAT and CDR2 FQDESV (reference sequence). The chain's CDR3 is CASSLGQGQVSYNEQFF. For the CDR3, the DNA is TGTGCCAGCAGCTTAGGTCAAGGACAGGTGAGCTACAATGAGCAGTTCTTC. The whole variable domain, filled in from reference TRBV11-1 and TRBJ2-1, reads EAEVAQSPRYKITEKSQAVAFWCDPISGHATLYWYRQILGQGPELLVQFQDESVVDDSQLPKDRFSAERLKGVDSTLKIQPAELGDSAMYLCASSLGQGQVSYNEQFFGPGTRLTVL.